What follows is one T cell receptor (beta chain) and its context. The data stem from a study of blood T cell repertoires in COVID-19. Measured with immunoSEQ multiplex PCR; TCRdb has only the in-frame clones, and not every one. The sample shows 130,000 to 150,000 clones, roughly 88% of them seen only once. The sequenced sample was peripheral blood. This receptor was taken from a woman between 45 and 65 years old with acute or convalescent COVID-19.

The CDR3 reads CASSQALAGVGELFF. The CDR3 DNA reads TGTGCCAGCAGCCAAGCCCTAGCCGGGGTCGGGGAGCTGTTTTTT. The chain employs TRBV4-2 and TRBJ2-2, with D maybe TRBD2 (5 bases). Germline V gene data show CDR1 as LGHNA and CDR2 as YNFKEQ. The CDR3 consists of 15 residues. Deletions cut 1 base from V and 7 bases from J, with 13 bases between.